A selection of T cell receptor beta chains follows, all from one sample in a study of blood T cell repertoires in COVID-19. Clones were read by immunoSEQ multiplex PCR, and TCRdb kept only the in-frame ones, dropping some. The table records 300,000 or so clones, around 88% of them present only once. Sequences were obtained from peripheral blood. The receptors shown here come from a woman aged 45 to 65 with acute or convalescent COVID-19. CDR3s include the opening cysteine and the closing phenylalanine or tryptophan. D genes are given only for firm matches. The size entry is marked missing in some rows and otherwise reads once, few, many or a size class.

TRBJ1-1	TRBD1	TRBV28	.	CASTVQGADTEAFF	TGTGCCAGCACCGTACAGGGGGCGGACACTGAAGCTTTCTTT
TRBJ2-5	.	TRBV24-1	.	CATSDVQSSGETQYF	TGTGCCACCAGTGATGTTCAAAGCTCGGGAGAGACCCAGTACTTC
TRBJ1-5	TRBD1	TRBV30	.	CAWSVLGTGAQPQHF	TGTGCCTGGAGTGTCTTAGGGACAGGGGCTCAGCCCCAGCATTTT
TRBJ1-2	TRBD1	TRBV9	.	CASSVATTGFNYGYTF	TGTGCCAGCAGCGTAGCTACGACAGGGTTTAACTATGGCTACACCTTC
TRBJ1-2	.	TRBV28	once	CASSFVGQGRYGYTF	TGTGCCAGCAGTTTCGTTGGTCAGGGAAGGTATGGCTACACCTTC
TRBJ1-3	.	TRBV9	.	CASSEWDNLGNTIYF	TGTGCCAGCAGCGAATGGGACAACCTCGGAAACACCATATATTTT
TRBJ2-7	TRBD2	TRBV27	once	CASRLLAGTYEQYF	TGTGCCAGCAGATTACTAGCGGGAACCTACGAGCAGTACTTC
TRBJ2-2	TRBD2	TRBV28	.	CASRPGLAGTGELFF	TGTGCCAGCAGGCCGGGACTAGCGGGAACCGGGGAGCTGTTTTTT
TRBJ2-2	TRBD2	TRBV6-2/TRBV6-3	.	CASSPGLAGTGELFF	TGTGCCAGCAGTCCGGGACTAGCGGGCACCGGGGAGCTGTTTTTT
TRBJ1-4	TRBD1	TRBV28	.	CASSYQTGGNEKLFF	TGTGCCAGCAGCTACCAGACAGGGGGTAATGAAAAACTGTTTTTT
TRBJ2-3	.	TRBV5-4	once	CATSRQDTDTQYF	TGTGCCACTTCGCGCCAGGACACAGATACGCAGTATTTT
TRBJ2-7	.	TRBV7-3	.	CASSSPPGEQYF	TGTGCCAGCAGCTCACCCCCGGGCGAGCAGTACTTC
TRBJ2-5	.	TRBV28	.	CASSLGPRETQYF	TGTGCCAGCAGTCTCGGTCCGAGGGAGACCCAGTACTTC
TRBJ2-1	TRBD1	TRBV27	.	CASNPGQGLNEQFF	TGTGCCAGCAACCCGGGACAGGGACTCAATGAGCAGTTCTTC
TRBJ2-7	TRBD2	TRBV30	.	CAWSVLAGTYEQYF	TGTGCCTGGAGTGTGCTAGCGGGAACCTACGAGCAGTACTTC
TRBJ1-6	TRBD1	TRBV5-6	.	CASSLYRGSYNSPLHF	TGTGCCAGCAGCTTGTACAGGGGCTCCTATAATTCACCCCTCCACTTT
TRBJ2-1	TRBD2	TRBV4-1	.	CASSQPPGLAGATAYNEQFF	TGCGCCAGCAGCCAACCCCCCGGACTAGCGGGAGCCACCGCCTACAATGAGCAGTTCTTC
TRBJ1-4	TRBD1	TRBV13	.	CASRGTGGEKLFF	TGTGCCAGCAGGGGGACAGGAGGTGAAAAACTGTTTTTT
TRBJ1-5	.	TRBV28	.	CASRSAGAYQPQHF	TGTGCCAGCAGATCGGCAGGGGCTTATCAGCCCCAGCATTTT
TRBJ2-7	TRBD1	TRBV18	.	CASSIGTGTYEQYF	TGTGCCAGCTCAATCGGGACAGGGACGTACGAGCAGTACTTC
TRBJ2-7	TRBD1	TRBV5-1	.	CASTLTGGGEQYF	TGCGCCAGCACCCTAACAGGGGGCGGTGAGCAGTACTTC
TRBJ1-6	TRBD1	TRBV10-3	.	CAISLDRGNSPLHF	TGTGCCATCAGCCTTGACAGGGGCAATTCACCCCTCCACTTT
TRBJ2-1	.	TRBV21-1	once	CASSKGDRGGSNEQFF	TGTGCCAGCAGCAAAGGAGACAGGGGTGGGTCCAATGAGCAGTTCTTC
TRBJ1-1	TRBD1	TRBV28	.	CAILDRVNTEAFF	TGTGCCATCCTAGACAGGGTGAACACTGAAGCTTTCTTT
TRBJ2-1	TRBD2	TRBV28	.	CASSWTSGNYNEQFF	TGTGCCAGCAGCTGGACTAGCGGGAATTACAATGAGCAGTTCTTC
TRBJ2-7	TRBD1	TRBV7-9	once	CASSPGRGQVYEQYF	TGTGCCAGCAGCCCCGGCAGGGGGCAAGTCTACGAGCAGTACTTC
TRBJ1-2	.	TRBV5-6	.	CASSLQWLDSGYGYTF	TGTGCCAGCAGCCTTCAGTGGTTGGACAGTGGATATGGCTACACCTTC
TRBJ2-3	.	TRBV11-2	.	CASSLLPSDTQYF	TGTGCCAGCAGCTTACTCCCCTCAGATACGCAGTATTTT
TRBJ2-1	.	TRBV6-5	.	CASSYTRDFNNEQFF	TGTGCCAGCAGTTATACTCGGGACTTTAACAATGAGCAGTTCTTC
TRBJ2-3	.	TRBV27	.	CASSTTRASGTSTDTQYF	TGTGCCAGCAGTACAACCCGGGCATCTGGGACTAGCACAGATACGCAGTATTTT
TRBJ1-2	TRBD1	TRBV6-4	.	CASSREGQGIWGYTF	TGTGCCAGCAGTAGGGAAGGACAGGGAATTTGGGGCTACACCTTC
TRBJ2-3	.	TRBV27	.	CASSQGGTDTQYF	TGTGCCAGCAGTCAGGGTGGCACAGATACGCAGTATTTT
TRBJ2-1	TRBD2	TRBV24-1	.	CATSDLRLAGGEQFF	TGTGCCACCAGTGATTTGCGGCTAGCGGGGGGTGAGCAGTTCTTC
TRBJ2-5	TRBD2	TRBV28	.	CASSSHRASGLETQYF	TGTGCCAGCAGTTCCCACAGGGCTAGCGGGTTAGAGACCCAGTACTTC
TRBJ2-3	.	TRBV6-6	.	CASSYRTSLGTDTQYF	TGTGCCAGCAGTTACCGCACTTCTCTTGGCACAGATACGCAGTATTTT
TRBJ2-1	TRBD2	TRBV5-1	.	CASSLAASGSNEQFF	TGCGCCAGCAGCTTGGCGGCTAGCGGATCGAATGAGCAGTTCTTC
TRBJ1-1	.	TRBV2	few	CASSERQATEAFF	TGTGCCAGCAGTGAGCGACAGGCCACTGAAGCTTTCTTT
TRBJ1-1	TRBD1	TRBV6-6	.	CASSYSQGGTEAFF	TGTGCCAGCAGTTACTCACAGGGGGGCACTGAAGCTTTCTTT
TRBJ2-2	TRBD1	TRBV27	.	CASSSTPRTGRYTGELFF	TGTGCCAGCAGTTCGACCCCCCGGACAGGGCGGTACACCGGGGAGCTGTTTTTT
TRBJ2-7	TRBD2	TRBV10-3	.	CAISEAGTSASYEQYF	TGTGCCATCAGTGAGGCCGGGACTAGCGCTTCCTACGAGCAGTACTTC
TRBJ2-7	.	TRBV7-2	.	CASSLDSQIMDEQYF	TGTGCCAGCAGCTTAGACAGCCAAATCATGGACGAGCAGTACTTC
TRBJ2-7	.	TRBV5-1	few	CASSLGEPYEQYF	TGCGCCAGCAGCTTGGGAGAACCCTACGAGCAGTACTTC
TRBJ2-6	.	TRBV7-9	few	CASSGGTAHLTF	TGTGCCAGCAGCGGGGGGACCGCTCACCTGACTTTC
TRBJ2-7	.	TRBV15	.	CATSRDLSYEQYF	TGTGCCACCAGCAGAGATCTATCCTACGAGCAGTACTTC
TRBJ2-1	.	TRBV6-5	once	CASSGSIYNEQFF	TGTGCCAGCAGCGGGAGTATCTACAATGAGCAGTTCTTC
TRBJ1-6	TRBD1	TRBV15	.	CATSRDRAGSPLHF	TGTGCCACCAGCAGGGACAGGGCTGGTTCACCCCTCCACTTT
TRBJ2-3	.	TRBV14	.	CASSPLAGAADTQYF	TGTGCCAGCAGCCCTCTGGCAGGGGCTGCAGATACGCAGTATTTT
TRBJ1-1	TRBD1	TRBV7-3	.	CASSLGTGDTEAFF	TGTGCCAGCAGCCTCGGGACAGGGGACACTGAAGCTTTCTTT
TRBJ2-2	TRBD2	TRBV24-1	.	CATSDFSAGVWTGELFF	TGTGCCACCAGTGATTTCTCAGCGGGAGTGTGGACCGGGGAGCTGTTTTTT